Listed here is a single T cell receptor (beta chain). Its antigen remains unknown. Germline V gene lookup returns CDR1 SGHRS and CDR2 YFSETQ. The V segment lost 0 bases and the J segment 8 bases; nucleotides outside the gene matches: 14. The CDR3 has 17 residues. This record comes from a study of cytomegalovirus exposure and HLA in healthy donors. The overall study: The 120 validation repertoires and the 666 first-cohort repertoires shared a platform, a later analysis reported.

The method was immunoSEQ multiplex PCR; TCRdb's version includes in-frame clones alone and lacks a portion of them. In the table there are around 350,000 clones, 75% to 90% of which are singletons. Findings of the study overall: The investigators catalogued 150 to 200 TCR beta chains as cytomegalovirus-associated.

The clonotype originates from a woman aged 18-29 years in good health and CMV-seronegative. The chain links TRBV5-1 to TRBJ2-1; TRBD2 aligns across 7 bases. Sequencing was carried out using PBMCs. The DNA for the CDR3 is TGCGCCAGCAGCTTGGCCAGGTTGACGGGAGGCGGCGATGAGCAGTTCTTC. Its protein is CASSLARLTGGGDEQFF.